Detailed here is one T cell receptor (beta chain). Its antigen is undetermined. Amplification yielded TCR beta CDR3 regions, with RNA transcripts as the source. Primed by the HTBI set, a first-round RT-PCR was run on the TCR CDR3. In TCRdb, the multiplex PCR reads were re-called with MiXCR into one record per CDR3 protein. Of under 350,000 distinct CDR3 sequences listed, about 17% are singletons. PBMCs were obtained from roughly 10 ml fresh peripheral blood. This sample is part of a study of T cells in Graves' hyperthyroidism and ophthalmopathy. General study findings and limits: Most thyroid clonotypes expanded above 0.001 appeared in blood too.

Germline assignment: CDR1 MDHEN and CDR2 SYDVKM. The CDR3 has 13 residues. V gave up 2 bases and J gave up 7 bases, with 8 bases separating them. Sequencing input: blood. The receptor comes from a woman aged 55-69 years with Graves' ophthalmopathy. The V gene is TRBV28, the J gene TRBJ2-2; unclear D gene. The CDR3: CASSLLGSGELFF. In nucleotides, the CDR3 is TGTGCCAGCAGTTTACTGGGCAGCGGGGAGCTGTTTTTT.